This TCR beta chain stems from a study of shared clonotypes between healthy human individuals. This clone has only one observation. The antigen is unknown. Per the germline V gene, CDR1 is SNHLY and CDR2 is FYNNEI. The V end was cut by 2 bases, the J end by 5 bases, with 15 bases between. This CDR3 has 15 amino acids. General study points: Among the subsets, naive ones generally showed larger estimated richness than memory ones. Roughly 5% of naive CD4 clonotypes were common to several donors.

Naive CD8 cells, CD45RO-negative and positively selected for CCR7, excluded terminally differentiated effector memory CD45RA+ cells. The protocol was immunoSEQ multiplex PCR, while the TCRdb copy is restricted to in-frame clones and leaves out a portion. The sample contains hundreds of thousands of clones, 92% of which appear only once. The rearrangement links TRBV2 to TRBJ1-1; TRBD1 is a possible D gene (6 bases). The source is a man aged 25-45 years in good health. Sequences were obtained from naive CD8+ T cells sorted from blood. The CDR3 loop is CASSETTGWATEAFF. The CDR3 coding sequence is TGTGCCAGCAGTGAAACTACAGGGTGGGCGACTGAAGCTTTCTTT.